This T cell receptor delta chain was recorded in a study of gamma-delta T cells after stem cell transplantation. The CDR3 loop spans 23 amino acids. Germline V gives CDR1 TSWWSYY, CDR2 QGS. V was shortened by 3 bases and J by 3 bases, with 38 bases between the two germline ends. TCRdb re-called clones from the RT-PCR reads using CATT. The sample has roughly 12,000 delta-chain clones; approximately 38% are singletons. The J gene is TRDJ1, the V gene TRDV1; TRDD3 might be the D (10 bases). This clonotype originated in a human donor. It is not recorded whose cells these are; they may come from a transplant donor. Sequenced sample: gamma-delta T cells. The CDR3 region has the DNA TGTGCTCTTGGGGACTCCCTGGCCTTCCTACGCTGGGGGATATGGTCCGTCTCCGATAAACTCATCTTT. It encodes CALGDSLAFLRWGIWSVSDKLIF.